The 22 T cell receptor beta chains reported below all come from one sample, sequenced in a study of T cells in Graves' hyperthyroidism and ophthalmopathy. The TCR beta CDR3 regions underwent amplification using RNA transcripts as the source. The TCR CDR3 was amplified in a first-round RT-PCR using the HTBI primer set. TCRdb processed the multiplex PCR reads anew with MiXCR; each CDR3 protein has one entry. The profile shows roughly 500,000 distinct CDR3 sequences, around 50% of them singletons. The source material was peripheral blood or thyroid tissue (not recorded which). The source is an adult woman with Graves' disease, either hyperthyroidism or ophthalmopathy (not recorded which).

This clonotype was seen ten or more times. The genes are TRBV5-1 and TRBJ1-2, with D possibly matching TRBD1 (6 bases). Germline V gives CDR1 SGHRS, CDR2 YFSETQ. This CDR3 comprises 13 residues. Trimming shortened V by 4 bases and J by 6 bases, and 13 bases separated the two germline ends. CDR3 sequence: CASSLGQWDGYTF. Here the CDR3 DNA reads TGCGCCAGCAGCCTTGGACAGTGGGATGGCTACACCTTC.

The chain employs TRBV29-1 and TRBJ1-3, with D possibly being TRBD1 (5 bases). There are 14 residues in the CDR3. Germline CDR1 is SQVTM and CDR2 is ANQGSEA. The germline V and J ends were trimmed by 4 bases and 2 bases, with 12 bases remaining between them. The CDR3 protein is CSVAGGRAGNTIYF. CDR3 sequence (DNA): TGCAGCGTTGCCGGGGGAAGGGCTGGAAACACCATATATTTT.

Notes on this clonotype: Being one base from a much bigger clone, this may be a read error. The rearrangement uses TRBV20-1 and TRBJ2-2; 8 positions match TRBD2. V was clipped by 5 bases and J by 6 bases; unmatched bases: 11. The CDR3 spans 15 residues. The germline V gene has CDR1 DFQATT and CDR2 SNEGSKA (reference sequence). As DNA, the CDR3 is TGCAGTGCTTTAGGGGGTAGCGGGGTGTCCGGGGAGCTGTTTTTT. Encoded protein: CSALGGSGVSGELFF.

This chain connects TRBV7-9 to TRBJ1-2; D not certain. There are 15 residues in the CDR3. V was trimmed by 3 bases and J by 2 bases, leaving 13 bases between them. Germline lookup yields CDR1 SEHNR and CDR2 FQNEAQ (reference sequence). CDR3 bases: TGTGCCAGCAGCTTTCCCGCCGATCGGAACTATGGCTACACCTTC. Translated, it gives CASSFPADRNYGYTF.

In its sample, this clonotype was seen a few times. The V gene is TRBV9, the J gene TRBJ1-1; TRBD1 matches 7 bases. Trimming cost V 2 bases and J 3 bases; bases outside gene matches: 7. This CDR3 comprises 15 residues. From germline, CDR1 is SGDLS and CDR2 YYNGEE. This CDR3 is CASSVTGLSDTEAFF. In DNA form, the CDR3 reads TGTGCCAGCAGCGTGACAGGGCTATCGGACACTGAAGCTTTCTTT.

The sample holds a few counts of this clonotype. This chain links TRBV10-1 with TRBJ1-6, with TRBD1 matching over 8 bases. V lost 6 bases to trimming and J lost 7 bases; unmatched junction nucleotides: 8. Germline CDR1 and CDR2: WNHNN and SYGVQD (reference sequence). The CDR3 loop spans 15 amino acids. DNA of the CDR3: TGCGCCAGCAGACATGTGACAGGGGACAATTCACCCCTCCACTTT. Its protein is CASRHVTGDNSPLHF.

Only a few counts were recorded for this clonotype. The chain links TRBV4-1 to TRBJ1-2, with D possibly being TRBD1 (6 bases). The V and J ends lost 4 bases and 1 base respectively, with 16 bases between them. This CDR3 contains 16 residues. CDR1 is MGHRA, CDR2 YSYEKL, per germline. Here the CDR3 reads CASSRLGGGNNYGYTF. The DNA for the CDR3 is TGCGCCAGCAGCCGCCTCGGGGGGGGCAATAACTATGGCTACACCTTC.

The chain employs TRBV29-1 and TRBJ1-1; D is unresolved. The germline CDR1 and CDR2 sequences are SQVTM and ANQGSEA. Trimming took off 6 bases at V and 0 bases at J, with 17 bases between the two ends. The CDR3 totals 15 residues. CDR3 in DNA: TGCAGCGTCGACCCCAAGGGCAGGCTGAACACTGAAGCTTTCTTT. Translated, it gives CSVDPKGRLNTEAFF. Complete variable domain (other parts from reference TRBV29-1 and TRBJ1-1): SAVISQKPSRDICQRGTSLTIQCQVDSQVTMMFWYRQQPGQSLTLIATANQGSEATYESGFVIDKFPISRPNLTFSTLTVSNMSPEDSSIYLCSVDPKGRLNTEAFFGQGTRLTVV.

This clonotype was picked up a small number of times. The chain employs TRBV5-4 and TRBJ1-2; 8 nucleotides align to TRBD1. J lost 2 bases, V lost 6 bases, and 6 bases had no gene match. CDR3 length: 14 residues. Germline lookup yields CDR1 SGHNT and CDR2 YYREEE (reference sequence). CDR3 loop: CASITGGSNYGYTF. The CDR3, as DNA: TGTGCCAGCATCACAGGGGGTTCAAACTATGGCTACACCTTC.

In this sample, this clonotype turned up many times. This chain uses TRBV19 with TRBJ1-2, with TRBD1 matching 7 bases. Trimming removed 4 bases from V and 4 bases from J; junction bases left unmatched: 6. This CDR3 contains 14 residues. CDR1 LNHDA and CDR2 SQIVND come from the germline V gene (reference sequence). For the CDR3, the DNA is TGTGCCAGTAGTACTTGGACAGGTAGCTATGGCTACACCTTC. Its protein product is CASSTWTGSYGYTF.

This clonotype was detected a few times. This chain uses TRBV20-1 with TRBJ1-2; 11 positions agree with TRBD1. J gave up 7 bases and V 0 bases, and 10 bases lay outside the gene matches. Germline-derived CDR1 and CDR2 are DFQATT and SNEGSKA (reference sequence). The CDR3 runs 16 residues. CDR3 sequence (DNA): TGCAGTGCTAGAGATCGCAGGACAGGGGGCGTCGGTGGCTACACCTTC. Its protein product is CSARDRRTGGVGGYTF.

This clonotype was seen at least ten times. The V call is TRBV4-2, the J call TRBJ1-3, with D perhaps matching TRBD1 (5 bases). The CDR3 is 12 amino acids. Germline CDR1 LGHNA, CDR2 YNFKEQ. V lost 4 bases to trimming and J lost 8 bases, with 9 bases between them. CDR3 bases: TGTGCCAGCAGCCCCAGGGAGGACACCATATATTTT. The encoded protein is CASSPREDTIYF.

This rearrangement joins TRBV7-9 to TRBJ1-1, with no clear D. This CDR3 has 14 amino acids. Germline CDR1 and CDR2: SEHNR and FQNEAQ (reference sequence). Trimming cost V 3 bases and J 1 base, with 9 bases left between them. CDR3 coding DNA: TGTGCCAGCAGCTTCCCGGGAGCGAACACTGAAGCTTTCTTT. Its translation: CASSFPGANTEAFF.

This clonotype was recorded a few times. J is TRBJ1-5 and V is TRBV10-3; D might be TRBD1 (5 bases). The germline V and J ends were trimmed by 6 bases and 4 bases, with 22 bases remaining between them. The CDR3 extends over 17 amino acids. Germline CDR1 reads ENHRY; CDR2 reads SYGVKD. The CDR3 is CAISQDLQGTGNQPQHF. As DNA, the CDR3 is TGTGCCATCAGCCAAGATCTTCAAGGGACGGGAAATCAGCCCCAGCATTTT.

As for this clonotype: The missing conserved phenylalanine or tryptophan at the end of this CDR3 makes a read error likely. Because the CDR3's place on the DNA is in doubt, the DNA is left out and the CDR3 is given as listed by TCRdb. The V gene is TRBV5-1, the J gene TRBJ1-6; the DNA was not compared with TRBD1, the D call given in the table. CDR1 and CDR2 (germline): SGHRS, YFSETQ. The CDR3 totals 9 residues, both ends included. This CDR3 reads CASSPRGAG.

V is TRBV20-1 and J is TRBJ2-7; the D gene is possibly TRBD2 (5 bases). V dropped 0 bases and J dropped 1 base, with 19 bases sitting between them. Germline V gives CDR1 DFQATT, CDR2 SNEGSKA (reference sequence). The CDR3 sequence is 17 residues long. The CDR3 region is CSARDPFDEGRSYEQYF. The CDR3 coding sequence is TGCAGTGCTAGAGATCCTTTTGACGAGGGCAGATCCTACGAGCAGTACTTC.

The rearrangement uses TRBV10-3 and TRBJ1-6, with D hard to call. Trimming removed 4 bases from V and 0 bases from J, with 13 bases in between. Germline loops: CDR1 ENHRY, CDR2 SYGVKD. CDR3 length equals 17 residues. The CDR3 spells CAISARERSSYNSPLHF. The CDR3 coding sequence is TGTGCCATCAGTGCTAGAGAGCGGAGCTCCTATAATTCACCCCTCCACTTT.

The chain has TRBV7-2 and TRBJ1-3, with D unclear. The CDR3 has 14 residues. The V gene lost 1 base and the J gene lost 4 bases, with 8 bases spanning the gap. CDR1 is SGHTA and CDR2 is FQGNSA in the germline V gene. The CDR3 sequence: CASSLGAGGNTIYF. In DNA form, the CDR3 reads TGTGCCAGCAGCTTAGGGGCGGGAGGAAACACCATATATTTT.

The chain is built from TRBV7-8 and TRBJ2-2; D might be TRBD1 (6 bases). This CDR3 has 11 amino acids. The germline gives CDR1 SGHVS, CDR2 FQNEAQ. The ends were cut back, 5 bases at V and 9 bases at J, with 7 bases in the middle. The CDR3 spells CASSRDRELFF. In nucleotides, the CDR3 is TGTGCCAGCAGCAGGGACAGGGAGCTGTTTTTT.

This chain joins TRBV4-2 and TRBJ2-2, with D perhaps TRBD2 (5 bases). The length of the CDR3 is 17 residues. The V end was cut by 0 bases, the J end by 7 bases, with 18 bases between. The germline V gene has CDR1 LGHNA and CDR2 YNFKEQ. In DNA, the CDR3 is TGTGCCAGCAGCCAAGAAGGTCGGGGAGTTACGAGCGGGGAGCTGTTTTTT. This sequence encodes CASSQEGRGVTSGELFF.

The chain carries TRBV29-1 and TRBJ1-5, with D perhaps matching TRBD1 (5 bases). CDR1 is SQVTM and CDR2 is ANQGSEA in the germline V gene. The CDR3 runs 15 residues. Trimming left V 8 bases short and J 2 bases short, with 19 bases between. The DNA of the CDR3 is TGCAGCTTACGAAGGGGCGGAGGGGGCAATCAGCCCCAGCATTTT. Its translation: CSLRRGGGGNQPQHF.

CDR3 sequence (DNA): TGTGCCACCCTGGGACAGGGCAATTCACCCCTCCACTTT. Translated, it gives CATLGQGNSPLHF. This rearrangement joins TRBV10-3 to TRBJ1-6; 9 nucleotides line up with TRBD1. Per the germline V gene, CDR1 is ENHRY and CDR2 is SYGVKD. CDR3 length equals 13 residues. V gave up 10 bases and J gave up 7 bases; unmatched junction bases: 5.